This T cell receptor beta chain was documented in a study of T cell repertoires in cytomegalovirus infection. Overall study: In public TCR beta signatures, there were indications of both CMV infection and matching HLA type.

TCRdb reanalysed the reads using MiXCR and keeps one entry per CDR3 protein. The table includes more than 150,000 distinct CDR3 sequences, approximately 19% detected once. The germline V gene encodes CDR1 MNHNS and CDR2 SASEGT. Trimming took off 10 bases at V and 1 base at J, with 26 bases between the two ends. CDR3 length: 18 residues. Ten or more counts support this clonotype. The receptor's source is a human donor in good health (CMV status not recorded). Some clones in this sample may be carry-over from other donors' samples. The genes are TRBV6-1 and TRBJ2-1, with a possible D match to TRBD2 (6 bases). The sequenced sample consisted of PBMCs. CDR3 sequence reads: CATLGVLGGDQSYNEQFF. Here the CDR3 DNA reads TGTGCCACCCTAGGGGTTCTCGGCGGGGACCAGTCCTACAATGAGCAGTTCTTC.